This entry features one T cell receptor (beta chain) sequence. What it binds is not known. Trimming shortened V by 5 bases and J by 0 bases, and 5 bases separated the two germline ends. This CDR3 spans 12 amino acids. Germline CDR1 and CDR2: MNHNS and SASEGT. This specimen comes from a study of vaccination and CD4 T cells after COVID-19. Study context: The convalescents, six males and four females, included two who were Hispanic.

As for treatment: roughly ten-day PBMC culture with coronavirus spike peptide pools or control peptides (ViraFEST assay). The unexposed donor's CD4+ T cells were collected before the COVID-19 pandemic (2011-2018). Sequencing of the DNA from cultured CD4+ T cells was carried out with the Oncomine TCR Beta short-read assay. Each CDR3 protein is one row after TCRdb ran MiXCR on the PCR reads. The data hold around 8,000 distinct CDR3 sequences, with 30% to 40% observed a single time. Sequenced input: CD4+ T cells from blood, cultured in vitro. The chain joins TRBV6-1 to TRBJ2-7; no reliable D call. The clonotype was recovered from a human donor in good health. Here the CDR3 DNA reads TGTGCCAGCAGTAGGGTCTCCTACGAGCAGTACTTC. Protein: CASSRVSYEQYF.